This TCR beta chain was observed in a study of shared clonotypes between healthy human individuals. Study-level background: Every donor yielded three CD4 naive, three CD4 memory, two CD8 naive and one CD8 memory plate.

Study results and caveats: Four donors had roughly 5% of their naive CD4 clonotypes in common.

The donor population consisted of healthy HIV-negative adults with no recent acute infections or vaccinations. In regard to this clone: Its antigen is not known.

Profiled with immunoSEQ multiplex PCR; TCRdb holds only in-frame clones, not every one. This table has over 2 million clones, around 92% appearing once. Trimming removed 2 bases at V and 6 bases at J, with 20 bases between. Germline V gene sequence: CDR1 KGHSH, CDR2 LQKENI. The CDR3 runs to 16 residues. The gene calls are TRBV18 and TRBJ2-7, with D unresolved. The sequenced sample consisted of naive CD4+ T cells from PBMCs. Indicated subset: CD45RA+ positively selected. This clonotype was sampled from a man in his late teens or twenties in good health. Some clones in this sample may be carry-over from other donors' samples. CDR3 coding DNA: TGTGCCAGCTCACCAAGCCCGGGCCGGGTAGGGTTCGAGCAGTACTTC. Translated, it gives CASSPSPGRVGFEQYF.